This TCR beta chain was captured by sequencing in a study of shared clonotypes between healthy human individuals (dated by TCRdb to 2020 to 2022). For context, the study as a whole: The cohort included three men and a couple of women between 18 and 49 years of age. For each donor, three plates each were used for CD4 naive and CD4 memory, two plates were used for CD8 naive, and one plate was used for CD8 memory. To estimate repertoire size and how much clonotype sharing occurs between individuals, the study deeply sequenced the blood TCR repertoires of roughly 5 healthy adults. Different laboratories and diverse techniques were used to prepare libraries and sequence TCR repertoires, to increase sequencing depth and limit assay-specific biases. Leukapheresis yielded between about 0.94 and 8.9 billion PBMCs per donor.

Results the study describes overall, beyond this receptor: Clonotypes shared by all four sorted-subset donors showed higher generation probabilities than non-shared clonotypes. Based on pairwise subsampling, the degree of clonotype sharing among donors was expected to be affected by sequencing depth. Even with the large sequencing depth, rarefaction of the sorted-subset datasets indicated that sequencing was incomplete. Estimated clonotype richness was generally larger for naive than for memory subsets. Because the study included a small number of donors, the genetic and exposure-history diversity represented was limited. Sharing across several donors was observed for about 5% of naive CD4, over 3% of naive CD8, 2% to 2.5% of memory CD4, and roughly 0.4% of memory CD8 clonotypes. Sampling was limited to blood, and TCR repertoires in tissue likely differ from TCR repertoires in blood.

Using the deep immunoSEQ assay, multiplex PCR amplified TCR CDR3 regions from genomic DNA. For each cell subset, the extracted genomic DNA was distributed evenly across all wells of several immunoSEQ 96-well plates, and each plate served as one replicate. For sorted subsets, each replicate PCR was loaded with about 0.2 ug genomic DNA, equivalent to approximately 33,000 T cell genomes. Purified libraries were quantified with a Qubit 3.0 fluorometer, sized on a Bioanalyzer 2100, and re-quantified with the KAPA Library Quantification kit. Every immunoSEQ 96-well plate was sequenced on a separate single-read 150-cycle Illumina NextSeq 550 flow cell. In the source study's methods: The immunoSEQ output contained only junctional sequences without quality scores, so filtering could not match that applied to full-length reads. Sequences were annotated with PyIR, a Python wrapper for IgBLAST v1.9, using IMGT germline references to assign V/J genes and CDR3. Any read was removed if the V/J assignment was weak (E-value above 1e-6), the CDR3 was missing, or the read contained stop codons, out-of-frame junctions, or ambiguous translated residues. V3J clonotypes were defined as sequences sharing the same inferred V gene, J gene, and CDR3 amino acid sequence. To compute the percentage overlap between repertoires, the number of shared unique clonotypes was divided by the size of the smaller repertoire. RTK rarefaction, the Chao1 estimator, and Recon v2.1 estimates of unobserved clonotypes were used to assess repertoire richness. For all TCRbeta clonotypes obtained by the gDNA method from a handful of donors, generation probabilities were computed with OLGA. TCRdb mirrors the immuneACCESS table, restricted to in-frame sequences. Some clones are absent from its copies; in checked studies, under half trace to an unresolved V gene, and the reason for the others is unknown. V and J calls plus clone size are reproduced from that table; the DNA served to infer D and trimming. Here the sample has about 2.4 million clones; over 85% occur a single time. More than 0.12% of the sample lies in the top ten.

Turning to this clone: Its binding antigen is unknown. No much larger clone is present one base from it, and per-base qualities are unavailable.

Donors were healthy HIV-negative adults with no recently reported acute infections or vaccinations. Only Caucasian adults living in Nashville, Tennessee, USA were represented among the donors. CD4+ T cells were enriched through magnetic negative selection, after which naive cells were positively selected on CD45RA and the remaining negative fraction served as the memory subset. Blood was collected by leukapheresis, and PBMCs were isolated by Ficoll-Histopaque density gradient centrifugation and then cryopreserved in liquid nitrogen vapor phase. Analytical flow cytometry was used to check the purity and quantity of each magnetically sorted T cell population. Genomic DNA was isolated from every sorted fraction and measured by UV absorbance on a Nanodrop 2000c. Reading the germline V gene (reference sequence) gives CDR1 MNHEY and CDR2 SMNVEV. The junction shows trimming of 6 bases on V and 3 bases on J, and the gene matches do not reach 5 bases of it. From the cysteine up to the phenylalanine, the CDR3 has a length of 14 residues. Kept here is only the CDR3 DNA, which spans 42 bases and is read in frame from base 1.

The chain was built from TRBV27 and TRBJ1-2; TRBD1 matches 9 bases in the middle. Sequenced sample: naive CD4+ T cells sorted from blood. The cell subset or site label here, explained by the study, means: CD45RA+ positively selected. The TCR originated in a young man in good health. The base sequence is TGTGCCAGCAGCCTCGGGACAGGGTACTATGGCTACACCTTC. This translates into CASSLGTGYYGYTF.